Listed below are T cell receptor beta chains from one sample, sequenced in a study of glioma-infiltrating T cells after dendritic cell vaccination. TCRdb's table, derived via immunoSEQ multiplex PCR, lists solely in-frame clones and lacks some. The sample consists of about 90,000 clones, roughly 84% of them appearing once. Specimen: blood, collected before dendritic cell vaccination. The origin of the receptors is a human donor with glioblastoma. The CDR3 runs from the conserved cysteine through the conserved F or W. Each record gives: D gene, J gene, clone size, V gene, CDR3 protein, CDR3 DNA. A D gene is named only where the DNA matches it firmly. Clone sizes are given selectively: once, few, many, or a class where the clone is expanded.

D: TRBD1; J: TRBJ2-2; size: once; V: TRBV7-9; CDR3: CASSRWRATGAGELFF; DNA: TGTGCCAGCAGCCGTTGGAGGGCGACAGGGGCCGGGGAGCTGTTTTTT
D: TRBD1; J: TRBJ1-2; size: .; V: TRBV25-1; CDR3: CASRGQANYGYTF; DNA: TGTGCCAGCAGGGGACAGGCTAACTATGGCTACACCTTC
D: TRBD1; J: TRBJ2-3; size: .; V: TRBV5-4; CDR3: CASSYGQASTDTQYF; DNA: TGTGCCAGCAGTTACGGACAGGCATCCACAGATACGCAGTATTTT
D: TRBD1; J: TRBJ1-1; size: .; V: TRBV19; CDR3: CASSPLTGIHKVSHFEAFF; DNA: TGTGCCAGTAGTCCTCTGACAGGGATTCACAAGGTTAGTCATTTTGAAGCTTTCTTT
D: .; J: TRBJ2-7; size: .; V: TRBV30; CDR3: CAWSPPGGPPHEQYF; DNA: TGTGCCTGGAGCCCGCCGGGGGGCCCTCCCCACGAGCAGTACTTC
D: .; J: TRBJ2-1; size: .; V: TRBV6-5; CDR3: CASSSRWRGRDNEQFF; DNA: TGTGCCAGCAGTTCTCGGTGGAGGGGGCGGGACAATGAGCAGTTCTTC
D: TRBD2; J: TRBJ2-1; size: .; V: TRBV11-3; CDR3: CASSPRLAYNEQFF; DNA: TGTGCCAGCAGCCCGAGACTAGCGTACAATGAGCAGTTCTTC
D: TRBD2; J: TRBJ2-7; size: .; V: TRBV7-2; CDR3: CASSSHSGRTTYEQYF; DNA: TGTGCCAGCAGCTCCCATAGCGGGAGGACCACCTACGAGCAGTACTTC
D: .; J: TRBJ1-2; size: .; V: TRBV5-1; CDR3: CASSLGGGVNYGYTF; DNA: TGCGCCAGCAGCTTGGGAGGGGGAGTCAACTATGGCTACACCTTC
D: .; J: TRBJ1-1; size: .; V: TRBV7-9; CDR3: CASSLRGQNTEAFF; DNA: TGTGCCAGCAGCCTAAGAGGACAAAACACTGAAGCTTTCTTT
D: TRBD2; J: TRBJ2-5; size: .; V: TRBV9; CDR3: CASSVEGTSGVEQYF; DNA: TGTGCCAGCAGCGTAGAGGGGACTAGCGGGGTGGAGCAGTACTTC
D: .; J: TRBJ2-1; size: .; V: TRBV5-6; CDR3: CASSLGQSSYNEQFF; DNA: TGTGCCAGCAGCTTAGGACAGAGCTCCTACAATGAGCAGTTCTTC
D: TRBD2; J: TRBJ2-7; size: .; V: TRBV5-8; CDR3: CASNLEGSGRPTYEQYF; DNA: TGTGCCAGCAACCTTGAAGGTAGCGGGAGGCCCACCTACGAGCAGTACTTC
D: .; J: TRBJ1-4; size: .; V: TRBV7-9; CDR3: CASSLEGGANEKLFF; DNA: TGTGCCAGCAGCTTAGAAGGGGGGGCTAATGAAAAACTGTTTTTT
D: TRBD1; J: TRBJ1-4; size: .; V: TRBV6-1; CDR3: CASSFDRARSLKLFF; DNA: TGTGCCAGCAGTTTCGACAGGGCCCGTTCCTTAAAACTGTTTTTT
D: TRBD1; J: TRBJ1-5; size: .; V: TRBV30; CDR3: CAWRAGQGNQPQHF; DNA: TGTGCCTGGAGGGCCGGACAGGGGAATCAGCCCCAGCATTTT
D: .; J: TRBJ1-1; size: once; V: TRBV7-9; CDR3: CATARAGGMNTEAFF; DNA: TGTGCCACCGCCCGGGCGGGGGGAATGAACACTGAAGCTTTCTTT
D: .; J: TRBJ1-2; size: .; V: TRBV20-1; CDR3: CSASSGSGYTF; DNA: TGCAGTGCTAGTTCAGGGTCGGGCTACACCTTC
D: .; J: TRBJ1-1; size: .; V: TRBV7-2; CDR3: CASRLSWGRWMNTEAFF; DNA: TGTGCCAGCAGACTTAGTTGGGGGCGGTGGATGAACACTGAAGCTTTCTTT